This TCR beta chain was recorded in a study of CD8 T cells in ankylosing spondylitis. Points from the study as a whole: Some motif variants were previously reported in reactive arthritis synovial fluid and blood. There was a TCR beta motif, made of eight highly homologous variants, that appeared characteristic of ankylosing spondylitis blood.

Scientists made TCR beta libraries using quantitative 5'-RACE with molecular barcodes. TCRdb re-called the 5' RACE reads through MiXCR, storing one row per CDR3 protein. The repertoire holds under 450,000 distinct CDR3 sequences, with 17% as singletons. This clonotype was detected a few times. The antigen remains unidentified. The CDR3 has 13 residues. Germline V gene sequence: CDR1 DFQATT, CDR2 SNEGSKA (reference sequence). Material for sequencing was blood, either unsorted or a sorted T cell fraction (not recorded which). The chain recombines TRBV20-1 with TRBJ2-1; 8 bases line up with TRBD2. The source is a male donor with ankylosing spondylitis. In DNA form, the CDR3 reads TGCAGGCCCGGGGGGGGACACTACAATGAGCAGTTCTTC. It codes for CRPGGGHYNEQFF.